This TCR beta chain derives from a study of metastatic and nonmetastatic thyroid tumors. Study summary: Comparative analysis of repertoires was undertaken across blood and tumor or nodule tissue obtained from malignant and benign thyroid patients.

There are many counts of this clone. The antigen remains unidentified. Notes on the study in general: For both blood and tumor, malignant thyroid tumors reportedly showed significantly higher TCR beta diversity than benign nodules did.

Source study methods: The study's classifier, a distant-metastasis tool for papillary thyroid cancer, was built using CDR3 differences across clinicopathological groups. TCRdb reassembled clones from the PCR reads with MiXCR. The V and J calls, along with clone size, are taken from TCRdb and not from the paper's own processing. This sample yields some 23,000 clones, of which 10% to 11% are seen a single time; 25% to 35% belongs to the top ten. Until they underwent thyroid surgery, no patient had received any treatment. V was shortened by 6 bases and J by 3 bases, with 18 bases between the two germline ends. CDR1 is DFQATT and CDR2 is SNEGSKA in the germline V gene (reference sequence). CDR3 length: 14 amino acids.

The sample consisted of blood. This receptor was taken from a female donor with papillary thyroid cancer or a benign thyroid nodule (not recorded which). Some clones in this sample may be carry-over from other donors' samples. This chain connects TRBV20-1 to TRBJ2-7; D assignment may be TRBD1 or TRBD2 (5 bases each). The CDR3 coding sequence is TGCAGTGCGGAAAGACCGGGACCACACTACGAGCAGTACTTC. Protein sequence: CSAERPGPHYEQYF.